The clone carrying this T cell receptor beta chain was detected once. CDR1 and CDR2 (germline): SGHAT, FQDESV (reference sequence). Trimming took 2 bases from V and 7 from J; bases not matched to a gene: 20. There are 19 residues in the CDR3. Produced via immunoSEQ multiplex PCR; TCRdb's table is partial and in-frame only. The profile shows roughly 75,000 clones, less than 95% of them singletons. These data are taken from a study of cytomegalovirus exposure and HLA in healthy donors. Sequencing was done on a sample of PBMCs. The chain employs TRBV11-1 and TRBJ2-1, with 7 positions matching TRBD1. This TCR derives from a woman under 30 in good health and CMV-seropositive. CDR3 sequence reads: CASSLPRQGSVVGVNEQFF. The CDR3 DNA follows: TGTGCCAGCAGCTTACCGCGACAGGGAAGTGTGGTGGGAGTGAATGAGCAGTTCTTC.